One sample yielded the 6 T cell receptor beta chains listed below, sequenced in a study of T cell changes during pregnancy in multiple sclerosis. Only in-frame clones appear in the TCRdb table, and some are missing; sequencing was by immunoSEQ multiplex PCR. The profile shows 70,000 to 100,000 clones, about 94% of them singletons. The sequencing used peripheral blood, collected in the third trimester of pregnancy. The receptors were gathered from a female donor with multiple sclerosis, enrolled in a pregnancy study.

The chain joins TRBV6-5 to TRBJ1-1, with D maybe TRBD1 (5 bases). The V end lost 1 base, the J end lost 2 bases, and 11 bases lay between the germline ends. CDR3 size: 15 residues. The germline V gene encodes CDR1 MNHEY and CDR2 SVGAGI. CDR3 sequence (DNA): TGTGCCAGCAGTTACTTCAGGGTTATCAACACTGAAGCTTTCTTT. It codes for CASSYFRVINTEAFF.

The chain is built from TRBV27 and TRBJ2-7; TRBD1 agrees at 10 bases. CDR3 length: 16 residues. The germline CDR1 and CDR2 sequences are MNHEY and SMNVEV (reference sequence). V shed 2 bases, J shed 1 base, and the junction held 5 bases outside the gene matches. The CDR3 DNA reads as TGTGCCAGCAGTTTAGCCGGGACAGGGGTATCCTACGAGCAGTACTTC. This gives the protein CASSLAGTGVSYEQYF.

J is TRBJ1-1 and V is TRBV7-9, with a weak D call TRBD1 (6 bases). Germline V lookup: CDR1 SEHNR, CDR2 FQNEAQ (reference sequence). Trimming removed 5 bases from V and 8 bases from J, with 12 bases in between. This CDR3 has 12 residues. The CDR3 loop is CASSPGTPEAFF. The CDR3 coding sequence is TGTGCCAGCAGCCCAGGGACACCCGAAGCTTTCTTT.

The chain recombines TRBV19 with TRBJ1-1; possibly TRBD1 for D (6 bases). V lost 4 bases and J 2 bases, leaving 11 bases between the germline ends. Germline loops: CDR1 LNHDA, CDR2 SQIVND (reference sequence). There are 14 residues in the CDR3. CDR3 DNA: TGTGCCAGTAGTAGACAGGAATTTAACACTGAAGCTTTCTTT. Encoded protein: CASSRQEFNTEAFF.

The J gene is TRBJ2-7, the V gene TRBV28; TRBD2 matches at 9 bases. V was pared by 2 bases and J by 6 bases, with 8 bases of the junction left unmatched. From germline, CDR1 is MDHEN and CDR2 SYDVKM. The CDR3 covers 15 residues. The CDR3 coding sequence is TGTGCCAGCAGTTTAGCGGGAGGGGCCCTCGGCGAGCAGTACTTC. Translation: CASSLAGGALGEQYF. Together with reference TRBV28 and TRBJ2-7, the CDR3 gives the full variable domain: DVKVTQSSRYLVKRTGEKVFLECVQDMDHENMFWYRQDPGLGLRLIYFSYDVKMKEKGDIPEGYSVSREKKERFSLILESASTNQTSMYLCASSLAGGALGEQYFGPGTRLTVT.

The rearrangement joins TRBV7-8 to TRBJ2-7; 10 nucleotides align to TRBD2. V was clipped by 2 bases and J by 2 bases; unmatched bases: 6. CDR3 length equals 16 residues. The germline CDR1 and CDR2 sequences are SGHVS and FQNEAQ. The CDR3 nucleotides are TGTGCCAGCAGCTTACCCGGACTAGCGGTAACCTACGAGCAGTACTTC. The encoded protein is CASSLPGLAVTYEQYF. Complete variable domain (other parts from reference TRBV7-8 and TRBJ2-7): GAGVSQSPRYKVAKRGQDVALRCDPISGHVSLFWYQQALGQGPEFLTYFQNEAQLDKSGLPSDRFFAERPEGSVSTLKIQRTQQEDSAVYLCASSLPGLAVTYEQYFGPGTRLTVT.